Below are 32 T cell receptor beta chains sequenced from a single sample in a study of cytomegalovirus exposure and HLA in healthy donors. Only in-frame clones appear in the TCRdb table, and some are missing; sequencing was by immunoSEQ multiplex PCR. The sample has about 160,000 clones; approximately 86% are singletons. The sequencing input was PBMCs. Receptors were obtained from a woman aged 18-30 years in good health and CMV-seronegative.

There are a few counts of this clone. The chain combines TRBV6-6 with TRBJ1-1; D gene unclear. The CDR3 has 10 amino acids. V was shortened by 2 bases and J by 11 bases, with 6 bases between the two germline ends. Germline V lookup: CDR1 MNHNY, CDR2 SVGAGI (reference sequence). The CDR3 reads CASSYREAFF. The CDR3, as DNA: TGTGCCAGCAGTTACAGGGAGGCTTTCTTT.

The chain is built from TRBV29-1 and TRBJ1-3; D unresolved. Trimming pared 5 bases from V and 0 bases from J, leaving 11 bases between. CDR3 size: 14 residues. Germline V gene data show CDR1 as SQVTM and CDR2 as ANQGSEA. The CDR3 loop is CSVSGDSSGNTIYF. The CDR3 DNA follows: TGCAGCGTTTCCGGGGATAGCTCTGGAAACACCATATATTTT.

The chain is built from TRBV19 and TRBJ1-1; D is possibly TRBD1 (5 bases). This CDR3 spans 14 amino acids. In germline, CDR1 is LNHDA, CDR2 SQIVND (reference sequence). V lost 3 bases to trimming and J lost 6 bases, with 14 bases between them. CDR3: CASSIGDRESEAFF. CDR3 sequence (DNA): TGTGCCAGTAGTATCGGGGACCGGGAGTCTGAAGCTTTCTTT.

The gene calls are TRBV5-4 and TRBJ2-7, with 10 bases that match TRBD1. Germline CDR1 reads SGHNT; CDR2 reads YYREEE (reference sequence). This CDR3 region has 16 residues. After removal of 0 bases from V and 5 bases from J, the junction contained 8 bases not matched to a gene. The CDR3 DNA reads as TGTGCCAGCAGCTTGGCCCCGGACAGGGGGGAGCACGAGCAGTACTTC. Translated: CASSLAPDRGEHEQYF.

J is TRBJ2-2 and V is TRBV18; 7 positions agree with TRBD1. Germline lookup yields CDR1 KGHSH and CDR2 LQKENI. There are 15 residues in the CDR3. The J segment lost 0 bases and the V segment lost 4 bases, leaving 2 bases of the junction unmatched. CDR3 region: CASSLTGPNTGELFF. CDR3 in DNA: TGTGCCAGCTCACTGACAGGGCCGAACACCGGGGAGCTGTTTTTT.

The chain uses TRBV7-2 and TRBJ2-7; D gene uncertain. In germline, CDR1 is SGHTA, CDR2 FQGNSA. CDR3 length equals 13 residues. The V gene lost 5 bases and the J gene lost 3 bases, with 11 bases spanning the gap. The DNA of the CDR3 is TGTGCCAGCAGCACCCATCTTAGCTACGAGCAGTACTTC. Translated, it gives CASSTHLSYEQYF.

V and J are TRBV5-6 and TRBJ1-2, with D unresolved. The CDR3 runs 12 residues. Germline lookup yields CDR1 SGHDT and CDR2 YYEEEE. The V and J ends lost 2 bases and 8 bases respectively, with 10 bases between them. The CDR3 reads CASSLGGRGYTF. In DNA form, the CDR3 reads TGTGCCAGCAGCTTAGGAGGACGCGGCTACACCTTC. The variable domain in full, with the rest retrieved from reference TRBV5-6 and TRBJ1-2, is DAGVTQSPTHLIKTRGQQVTLRCSPKSGHDTVSWYQQALGQGPQFIFQYYEEEERQRGNFPDRFSGHQFPNYSSELNVNALLLGDSALYLCASSLGGRGYTFGSGTRLTVV.

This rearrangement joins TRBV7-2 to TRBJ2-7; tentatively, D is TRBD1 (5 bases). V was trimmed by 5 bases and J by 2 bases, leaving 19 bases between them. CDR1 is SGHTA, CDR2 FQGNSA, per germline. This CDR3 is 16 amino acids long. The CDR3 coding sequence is TGTGCCAGCAGCCTGACCGCAGGGTCTCATCCCTACGAGCAGTACTTC. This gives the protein CASSLTAGSHPYEQYF.

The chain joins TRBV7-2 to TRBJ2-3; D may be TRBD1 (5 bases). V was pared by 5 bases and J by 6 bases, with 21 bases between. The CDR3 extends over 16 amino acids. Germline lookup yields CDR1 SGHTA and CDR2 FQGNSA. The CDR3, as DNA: TGTGCCAGCAGCAGCCAGTACGGACGGCCAGGGGATACGCAGTATTTT. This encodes CASSSQYGRPGDTQYF. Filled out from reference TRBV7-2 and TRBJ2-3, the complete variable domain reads GAGVSQSPSNKVTEKGKDVELRCDPISGHTALYWYRQSLGQGLEFLIYFQGNSAPDKSGLPSDRFSAERTGGSVSTLTIQRTQQEDSAVYLCASSSQYGRPGDTQYFGPGTRLTVL.

The CDR3 DNA reads TGCGCCAGCAGCTTTGGTGCCGGGTCGGTTCGTTTAGCGAGTAGCACAGATACGCAGTATTTT. It specifies CASSFGAGSVRLASSTDTQYF. The chain employs TRBV5-1 and TRBJ2-3, with TRBD2 as a possible D gene (5 bases). The length of the CDR3 is 21 residues. The V and J ends lost 2 bases and 0 bases respectively, with 28 bases between them. The germline V gene encodes CDR1 SGHRS and CDR2 YFSETQ.

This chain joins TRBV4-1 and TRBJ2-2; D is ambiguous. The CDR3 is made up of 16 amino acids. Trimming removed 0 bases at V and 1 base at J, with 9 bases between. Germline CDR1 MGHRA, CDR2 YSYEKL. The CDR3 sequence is CASSQDAGRNTGELFF. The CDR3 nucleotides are TGCGCCAGCAGCCAAGACGCAGGTCGGAACACCGGGGAGCTGTTTTTT.

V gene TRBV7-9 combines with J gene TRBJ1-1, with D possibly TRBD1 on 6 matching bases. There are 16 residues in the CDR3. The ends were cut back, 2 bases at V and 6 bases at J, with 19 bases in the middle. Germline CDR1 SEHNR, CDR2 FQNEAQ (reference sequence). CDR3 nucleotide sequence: TGTGCCAGCAGCTTATACCCCCAGGGGCGTCGGCCTGAAGCTTTCTTT. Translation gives CASSLYPQGRRPEAFF.

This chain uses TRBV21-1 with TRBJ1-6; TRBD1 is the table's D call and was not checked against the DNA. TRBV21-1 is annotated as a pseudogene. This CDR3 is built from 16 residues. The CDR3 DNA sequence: TGTGCCAGCAGCAATCCGGCTGAGTCAGGGGATTCACCCCTCCACTTT. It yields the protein CASSNPAESGDSPLHF.

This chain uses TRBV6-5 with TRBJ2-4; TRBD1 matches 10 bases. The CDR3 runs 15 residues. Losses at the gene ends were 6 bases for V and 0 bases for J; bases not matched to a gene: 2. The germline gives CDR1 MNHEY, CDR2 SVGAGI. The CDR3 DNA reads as TGTGCCAGCAGCCGGGACAGGGGAGCCAAAAACATTCAGTACTTC. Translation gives CASSRDRGAKNIQYF.

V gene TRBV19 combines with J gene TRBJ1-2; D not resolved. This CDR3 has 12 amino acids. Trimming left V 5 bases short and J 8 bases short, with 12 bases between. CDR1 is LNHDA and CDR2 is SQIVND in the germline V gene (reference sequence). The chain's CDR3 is CASSSPLGGYTF. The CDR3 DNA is TGTGCCAGTAGTTCCCCCCTCGGGGGCTACACCTTC.

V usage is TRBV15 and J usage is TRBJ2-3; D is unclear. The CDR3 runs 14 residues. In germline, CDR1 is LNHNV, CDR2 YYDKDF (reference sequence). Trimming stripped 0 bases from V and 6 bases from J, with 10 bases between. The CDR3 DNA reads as TGTGCCACCAGCAGAGACGTCTCGTCGGATACGCAGTATTTT. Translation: CATSRDVSSDTQYF.

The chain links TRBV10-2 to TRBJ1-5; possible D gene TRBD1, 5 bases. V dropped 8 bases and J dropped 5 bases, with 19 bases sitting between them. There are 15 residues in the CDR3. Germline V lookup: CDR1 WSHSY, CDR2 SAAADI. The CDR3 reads CASGSRESKDQPQHF. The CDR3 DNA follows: TGCGCCAGCGGATCCAGGGAAAGTAAGGATCAGCCCCAGCATTTT.

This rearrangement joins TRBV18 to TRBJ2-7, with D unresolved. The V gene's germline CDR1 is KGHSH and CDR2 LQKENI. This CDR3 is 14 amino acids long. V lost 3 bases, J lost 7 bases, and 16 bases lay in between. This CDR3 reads CASSPQESGREQYF. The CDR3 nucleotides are TGTGCCAGCTCACCGCAGGAATCCGGTCGGGAGCAGTACTTC. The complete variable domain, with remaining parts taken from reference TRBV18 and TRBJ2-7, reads NAGVMQNPRHLVRRRGQEARLRCSPMKGHSHVYWYRQLPEEGLKFMVYLQKENIIDESGMPKERFSAEFPKEGPSILRIQQVVRGDSAAYFCASSPQESGREQYFGPGTRLTVT.

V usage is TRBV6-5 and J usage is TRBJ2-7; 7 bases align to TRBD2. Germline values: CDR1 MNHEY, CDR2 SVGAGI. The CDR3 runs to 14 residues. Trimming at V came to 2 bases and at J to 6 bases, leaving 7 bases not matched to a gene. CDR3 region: CASSYGGSGVEQYF. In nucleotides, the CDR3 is TGTGCCAGCAGTTACGGCGGGAGTGGAGTCGAGCAGTACTTC.

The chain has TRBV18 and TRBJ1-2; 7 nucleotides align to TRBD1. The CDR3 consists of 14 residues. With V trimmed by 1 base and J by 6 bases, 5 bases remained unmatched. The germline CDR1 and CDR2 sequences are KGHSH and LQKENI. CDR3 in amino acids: CASSPRGTVDGYTF. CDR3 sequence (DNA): TGTGCCAGCTCACCACGGGGGACAGTGGATGGCTACACCTTC.

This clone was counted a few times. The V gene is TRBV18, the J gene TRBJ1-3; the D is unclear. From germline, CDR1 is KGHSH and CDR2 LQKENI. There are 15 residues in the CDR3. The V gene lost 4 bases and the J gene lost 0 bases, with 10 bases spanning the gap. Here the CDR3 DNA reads TGTGCCAGCTCACTAACTTCCTCCTCTGGAAACACCATATATTTT. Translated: CASSLTSSSGNTIYF.

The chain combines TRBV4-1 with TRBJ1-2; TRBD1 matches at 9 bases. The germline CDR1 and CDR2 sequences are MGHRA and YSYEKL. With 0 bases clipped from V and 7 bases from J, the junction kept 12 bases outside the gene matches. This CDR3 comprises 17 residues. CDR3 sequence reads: CASSQDWGQGGFGGYTF. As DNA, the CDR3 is TGCGCCAGCAGCCAAGATTGGGGACAGGGTGGGTTCGGTGGCTACACCTTC.

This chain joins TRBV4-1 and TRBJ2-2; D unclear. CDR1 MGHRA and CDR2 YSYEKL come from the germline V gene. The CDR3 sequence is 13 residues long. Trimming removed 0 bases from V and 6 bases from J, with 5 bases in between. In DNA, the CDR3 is TGCGCCAGCAGCCAAGAACTGGCCGGGGAGCTGTTTTTT. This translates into CASSQELAGELFF.

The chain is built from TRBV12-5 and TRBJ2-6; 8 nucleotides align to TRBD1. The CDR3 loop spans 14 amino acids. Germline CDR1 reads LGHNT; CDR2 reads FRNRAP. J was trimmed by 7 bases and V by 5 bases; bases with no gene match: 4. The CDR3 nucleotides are TGTGCTAGTGGTCCTGGACAGGGAGCCAACGTCCTGACTTTC. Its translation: CASGPGQGANVLTF.

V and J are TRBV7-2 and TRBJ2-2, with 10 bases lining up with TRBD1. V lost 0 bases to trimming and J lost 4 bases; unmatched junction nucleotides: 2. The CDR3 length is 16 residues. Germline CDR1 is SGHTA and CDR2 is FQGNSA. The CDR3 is CASSLAWTGGTGELFF. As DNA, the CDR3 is TGTGCCAGCAGCTTAGCCTGGACAGGGGGCACCGGGGAGCTGTTTTTT.

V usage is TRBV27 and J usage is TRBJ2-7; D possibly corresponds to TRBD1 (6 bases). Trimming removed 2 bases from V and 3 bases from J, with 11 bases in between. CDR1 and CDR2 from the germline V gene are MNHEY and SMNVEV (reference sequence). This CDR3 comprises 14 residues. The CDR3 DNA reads TGTGCCAGCAGTTTAGCAGGGACAATCTACGAGCAGTACTTC. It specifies CASSLAGTIYEQYF.

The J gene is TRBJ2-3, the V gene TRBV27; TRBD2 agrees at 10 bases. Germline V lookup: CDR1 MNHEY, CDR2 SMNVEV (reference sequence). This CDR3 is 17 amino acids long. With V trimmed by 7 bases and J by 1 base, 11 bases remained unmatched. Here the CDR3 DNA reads TGTGCCAGCAAAAGGCTAGCGGGAGATCGCGGCACAGATACGCAGTATTTT. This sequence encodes CASKRLAGDRGTDTQYF.

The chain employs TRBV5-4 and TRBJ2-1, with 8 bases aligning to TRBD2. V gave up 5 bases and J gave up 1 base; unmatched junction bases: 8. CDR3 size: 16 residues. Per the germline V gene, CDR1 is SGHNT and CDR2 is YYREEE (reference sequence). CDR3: CASSPSGRGSYNEQFF. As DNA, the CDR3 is TGTGCCAGCAGTCCCAGCGGGAGAGGATCCTACAATGAGCAGTTCTTC.

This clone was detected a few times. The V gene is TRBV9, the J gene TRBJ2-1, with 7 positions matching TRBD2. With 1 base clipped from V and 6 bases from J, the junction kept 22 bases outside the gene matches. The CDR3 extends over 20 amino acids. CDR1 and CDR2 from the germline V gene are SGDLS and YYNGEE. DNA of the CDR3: TGTGCCAGCAGCGTATCGAACTCAGTAGGCACTAGCGTCGGAAGCAATGAGCAGTTCTTC. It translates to CASSVSNSVGTSVGSNEQFF.

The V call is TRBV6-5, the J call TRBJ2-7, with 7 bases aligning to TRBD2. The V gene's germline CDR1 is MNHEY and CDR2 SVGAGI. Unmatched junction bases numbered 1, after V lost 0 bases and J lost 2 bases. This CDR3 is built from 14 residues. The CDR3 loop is CASSYSAGAYEQYF. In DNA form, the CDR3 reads TGTGCCAGCAGTTACTCGGCGGGAGCCTACGAGCAGTACTTC.

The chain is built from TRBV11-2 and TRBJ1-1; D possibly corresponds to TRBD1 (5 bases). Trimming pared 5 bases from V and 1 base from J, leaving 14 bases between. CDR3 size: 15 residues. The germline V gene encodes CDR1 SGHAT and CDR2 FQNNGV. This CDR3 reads CASSTSPGGNTEAFF. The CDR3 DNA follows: TGTGCCAGCAGCACATCCCCCGGGGGGAACACTGAAGCTTTCTTT.

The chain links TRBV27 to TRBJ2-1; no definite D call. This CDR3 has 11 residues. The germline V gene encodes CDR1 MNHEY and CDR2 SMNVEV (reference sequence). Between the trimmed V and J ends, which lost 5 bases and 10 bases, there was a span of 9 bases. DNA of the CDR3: TGTGCCAGCAGTCTGGCCAGGGAGCAGTTCTTC. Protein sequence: CASSLAREQFF.